This TCR beta chain was sequenced in a study of T-cell memory formation after mild COVID-19. Study-wide background: The two donors had largely donor-specific TCR clusters. Study results and caveats: Contracting clones from day 15 to 85 had balanced CD4/CD8; later expanders favoured CD4+.

One entry per CDR3 protein, called by TCRdb with MiXCR from the 5' RACE reads. The sample holds a few hundred thousand distinct CDR3 sequences, roughly a tenth seen once. This clonotype was counted only a few times. Its matching antigen is unknown. Material for sequencing was PBMCs or a T cell subset sorted from them (not recorded which). The receptor was isolated from a man younger than 35 who had mild COVID-19 (a few samples of this study predate the infection). Cell type and time point are not known.

The CDR3 reads CASSQERSSRSGDTQYF. CDR3 nucleotides: TGTGCCAGCAGCCAAGAGAGGAGCAGCCGTAGCGGGGATACGCAGTATTTT. The chain joins TRBV3-1 to TRBJ2-3; TRBD2 agrees at 7 bases. This CDR3 region has 17 residues. The germline V gene has CDR1 LGHDT and CDR2 YNNKEL (reference sequence). V trimming: 0 bases; J trimming: 6 bases; junction bases outside the gene matches: 12.